Listed here are 24 T cell receptor beta chains from one sample, sequenced in a study of T-cell memory formation after mild COVID-19. TCRdb re-derived calls from the 5' RACE reads in MiXCR, one entry per CDR3 protein. The data hold 280,000 or so distinct CDR3 sequences, with less than 9.5% observed a single time. The specimen was PBMCs or a T cell subset sorted from them (not recorded which). These receptors were collected from a man aged 18 to 29 who had mild COVID-19 (a few samples of this study predate the infection). Cell type and time point are not known.

This clonotype was seen ten or more times. The chain carries TRBV11-2 and TRBJ2-4, with 7 nucleotides matching TRBD2. The CDR3 length is 16 residues. The V segment lost 5 bases and the J segment 0 bases; nucleotides outside the gene matches: 7. Germline CDR1 SGHAT, CDR2 FQNNGV. CDR3 loop: CASSPRGVLAKNIQYF. CDR3 sequence (DNA): TGTGCCAGCAGCCCCCGGGGGGTACTAGCCAAAAACATTCAGTACTTC.

Many counts were recorded for this clonotype. The CDR3 reads CASSVANRGYEQYF. Written as DNA, the CDR3 is TGTGCCAGCAGCGTAGCTAACAGGGGCTACGAGCAGTACTTC. The chain has TRBV9 and TRBJ2-7; 7 bases map to TRBD1. The CDR3 covers 14 residues. The trim removed 0 bases at V and 3 bases at J, leaving 3 bases unmatched. Germline CDR1 SGDLS, CDR2 YYNGEE.

This clonotype was detected only a few times. The gene calls are TRBV5-5 and TRBJ2-7, with D possibly being TRBD2 (7 bases). Trimming removed 3 bases from V and 0 bases from J, with 16 bases in between. The CDR3 runs 16 residues. The V gene's germline CDR1 is SGHKS and CDR2 YYEKEE (reference sequence). The CDR3 region has the DNA TGTGCCAGCAGCTGGGGGGGGCCAGGGAACTCCTACGAGCAGTACTTC. Its protein product is CASSWGGPGNSYEQYF.

The CDR3 bases are TGTGCCAGCAGTTTAGGAGGGGCCAATGAAGCTTTCTTT. This sequence encodes CASSLGGANEAFF. This chain uses TRBV12-3 or TRBV12-4 with TRBJ1-1; D perhaps matches TRBD1 (5 bases). The CDR3 totals 13 residues. The V and J ends lost 1 base and 7 bases respectively, with 10 bases between them.

There are many counts of this clonotype. The chain has TRBV12-3 or TRBV12-4 and TRBJ1-1, with D unclear. V lost 7 bases and J 1 base, leaving 10 bases between the germline ends. This CDR3 region has 13 residues. The CDR3 here is CASIAGENTEAFF. The CDR3, as DNA: TGTGCCAGCATTGCTGGGGAGAACACTGAAGCTTTCTTT.

This clonotype was detected only a few times. The CDR3 loop reads CATASQTHQPQHF. As DNA, the CDR3 is TGTGCCACAGCTTCCCAGACCCATCAGCCCCAGCATTTT. The rearrangement joins TRBV7-2 to TRBJ1-5; D remains ambiguous. CDR3 length: 13 residues. V lost 10 bases, J lost 5 bases, and 15 bases lay in between. CDR1 SGHTA and CDR2 FQGNSA come from the germline V gene.

There are a few counts of this clonotype. The rearrangement uses TRBV5-4 and TRBJ2-3; tentatively, D is TRBD1 (5 bases). Trimming stripped 0 bases from V and 8 bases from J, with 22 bases between. Per germline, CDR1 SGHNT and CDR2 YYREEE (reference sequence). CDR3 length equals 17 residues. The CDR3 loop reads CASSLESVRVGQGTQYF. DNA for the CDR3: TGTGCCAGCAGCTTGGAGTCGGTCAGGGTGGGTCAAGGTACGCAGTATTTT.

This clonotype was observed many times. This chain connects TRBV4-3 to TRBJ2-5; D gene unclear. V shed 2 bases and J shed 3 bases, with 22 bases lying between them. The CDR3 has 18 amino acids. The V gene's germline CDR1 is LGHNA and CDR2 YSLEER. The CDR3 here is CASSQSYRISNRKETQYF. DNA for the CDR3: TGCGCCAGCAGCCAATCGTATCGGATTTCGAACCGAAAAGAGACCCAGTACTTC.

This clonotype has more than one count but fewer than ten. The chain links TRBV7-8 to TRBJ1-2, with 9 bases that match TRBD1. CDR3 length equals 14 residues. With V trimmed by 7 bases and J by 3 bases, 6 bases remained unmatched. Germline values: CDR1 SGHVS, CDR2 FQNEAQ. The CDR3 loop reads CASTQDRGDYGYTF. The CDR3 DNA reads TGTGCCAGCACCCAAGACAGGGGGGACTATGGCTACACCTTC.

This clonotype was counted ten times or more. The rearrangement links TRBV9 to TRBJ1-6; 8 nucleotides align to TRBD1. J lost 6 bases, V lost 2 bases, and 4 bases had no gene match. CDR3 length equals 15 residues. CDR1 is SGDLS and CDR2 is YYNGEE in the germline V gene. CDR3 in DNA: TGTGCCAGCAGCGTCCGGGACAGGATTAATTCACCCCTCCACTTT. Translated: CASSVRDRINSPLHF.

The chain joins TRBV11-2 to TRBJ1-1, with D possibly being TRBD1 (5 bases). Germline loops: CDR1 SGHAT, CDR2 FQNNGV. CDR3 size: 15 residues. Trimming left V 5 bases short and J 9 bases short, with 22 bases between. Here the CDR3 DNA reads TGTGCCAGCAGCACAGAAACCGGGACTCCTGGGAAAGCTTTCTTT. This encodes CASSTETGTPGKAFF.

This clonotype was seen only once. The genes are TRBV19 and TRBJ2-7, with a possible D match to TRBD2 (5 bases). V was cut by 1 base and J by 2 bases, with 12 bases left in between. The CDR3 has 15 amino acids. Looked up from germline, CDR1 is LNHDA and CDR2 is SQIVND (reference sequence). CDR3 region: CASSIGGLGTYEQYF. The CDR3 nucleotides are TGTGCCAGTAGTATAGGTGGACTTGGGACCTACGAGCAGTACTTC.

This clonotype was counted between two and nine times. V gene TRBV3-1 combines with J gene TRBJ1-1; possible D gene TRBD1, 5 bases. Germline lookup yields CDR1 LGHDT and CDR2 YNNKEL (reference sequence). The V end was cut by 0 bases, the J end by 5 bases, with 13 bases between. The CDR3 length is 15 residues. The CDR3 DNA reads TGTGCCAGCAGCCAAGATCCAGGGAGGGAAACTGAAGCTTTCTTT. It encodes CASSQDPGRETEAFF.

V is TRBV6-5 and J is TRBJ2-7; D might be TRBD1 (6 bases). Looked up from germline, CDR1 is MNHEY and CDR2 is SVGAGI. V lost 6 bases and J 3 bases, leaving 18 bases between the germline ends. The CDR3 has 15 amino acids. CDR3 in amino acids: CASRLTRGAGYEQYV. CDR3 coding DNA: TGTGCCAGCAGACTAACCAGGGGCGCTGGCTACGAGCAGTACGTC.

The chain has TRBV25-1 and TRBJ2-1, with TRBD2 matching 14 bases. After removal of 4 bases from V and 9 bases from J, the junction contained 17 bases not matched to a gene. Germline CDR1 is MGHDK and CDR2 is SYGVNS. The CDR3 sequence is 19 residues long. CDR3 region: CASSVLTSGGASPFGEQFF. The CDR3 DNA sequence: TGTGCCAGCAGTGTGTTGACTAGCGGGGGGGCAAGCCCCTTTGGTGAGCAGTTCTTC.

A few counts support this clonotype. This CDR3 is CASSTTGTGIPGEQYF. The DNA for the CDR3 is TGTGCCAGCAGCACAACCGGGACAGGGATTCCAGGCGAGCAGTACTTC. This sequence joins TRBV28 and TRBJ2-7; 9 bases line up with TRBD1. The CDR3 totals 16 residues. J was trimmed by 6 bases and V by 6 bases; bases with no gene match: 15. From germline, CDR1 is MDHEN and CDR2 SYDVKM.

This clonotype was observed many times. The chain employs TRBV11-2 and TRBJ2-2; 7 bases align to TRBD1. The V gene's germline CDR1 is SGHAT and CDR2 FQNNGV. With V trimmed by 3 bases and J by 0 bases, 7 bases remained unmatched. The CDR3 covers 17 residues. DNA for the CDR3: TGTGCCAGCAGCTTGCCCTTGACAGGGCCGAACACCGGGGAGCTGTTTTTT. Residues: CASSLPLTGPNTGELFF.

This clonotype occurred many times. This chain links TRBV28 with TRBJ2-7; D may be TRBD1 (6 bases). This CDR3 comprises 15 residues. Trimming removed 4 bases from V and 6 bases from J, with 19 bases in between. The V gene's germline CDR1 is MDHEN and CDR2 SYDVKM. The CDR3 DNA reads as TGTGCCAGCAGTTCCCTGACTGACAGGCTCCCCGAGCAGTACGTC. This encodes CASSSLTDRLPEQYV.

This clonotype was recorded at least ten times. This rearrangement joins TRBV28 to TRBJ2-7, with D uncertain. The germline V gene has CDR1 MDHEN and CDR2 SYDVKM. This CDR3 region has 13 residues. V was shortened by 7 bases and J by 2 bases, with 12 bases between the two germline ends. The CDR3 DNA follows: TGTGCCAGCACGGAAGGTCATACCTACGAGCAGTACGTC. Its translation is CASTEGHTYEQYV.

The CDR3 DNA is TGTGCCAGCAGGGGGTCCGGAAACACCATATATTTT. As protein: CASRGSGNTIYF. The chain uses TRBV7-2 and TRBJ1-3; unclear D gene. The CDR3 is 12 amino acids. The germline gives CDR1 SGHTA, CDR2 FQGNSA. Between the trimmed V and J ends, which lost 6 bases and 4 bases, there was a span of 7 bases.

The V call is TRBV12-3 or TRBV12-4, the J call TRBJ2-7; D might be TRBD2 (7 bases). This CDR3 is 13 amino acids long. V lost 3 bases and J 6 bases, leaving 12 bases between the germline ends. The CDR3 here is CASSFFRGAEQYF. CDR3 nucleotides: TGTGCCAGCAGTTTTTTCCGGGGGGCCGAGCAGTACTTC.

The rearrangement joins TRBV4-1 to TRBJ1-6; no clear D. Germline V CDR1 and CDR2: MGHRA, YSYEKL. This CDR3 contains 16 residues. Trimming left V 4 bases short and J 7 bases short, with 17 bases between. CDR3 coding DNA: TGCGCCAGCAGCCCTAGAGCCCTAGACCGAAATTCACCCCTCCACTTT. Amino acid sequence: CASSPRALDRNSPLHF.

This clonotype occurred a few times. V usage is TRBV6-5 and J usage is TRBJ2-5; 9 positions agree with TRBD1. V lost 4 bases and J lost 2; bases outside the gene matches: 5. From germline, CDR1 is MNHEY and CDR2 SVGAGI. This CDR3 contains 15 residues. In DNA form, the CDR3 reads TGTGCCAGCAGTTCCCGGGACAGGGCACAAGAGACCCAGTACTTC. This gives the protein CASSSRDRAQETQYF.

The sample holds a few counts of this clonotype. This chain uses TRBV10-3 with TRBJ2-3; D is ambiguous. The CDR3 loop spans 13 amino acids. Trimming pared 6 bases from V and 0 bases from J, leaving 7 bases between. The V gene's germline CDR1 is ENHRY and CDR2 SYGVKD. CDR3 sequence: CAIRAGSTDTQYF. CDR3 in DNA: TGTGCCATCAGGGCCGGGAGCACAGATACGCAGTATTTT.